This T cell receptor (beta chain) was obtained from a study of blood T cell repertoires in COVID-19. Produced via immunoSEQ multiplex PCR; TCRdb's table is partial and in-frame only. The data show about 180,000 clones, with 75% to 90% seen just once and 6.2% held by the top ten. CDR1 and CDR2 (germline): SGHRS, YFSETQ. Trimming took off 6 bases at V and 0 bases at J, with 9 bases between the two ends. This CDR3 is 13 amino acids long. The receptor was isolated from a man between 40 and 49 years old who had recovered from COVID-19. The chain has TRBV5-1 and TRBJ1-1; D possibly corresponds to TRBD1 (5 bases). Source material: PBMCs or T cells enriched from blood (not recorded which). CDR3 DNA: TGCGCCAGCACACGGACATTGAACACTGAAGCTTTCTTT. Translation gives CASTRTLNTEAFF.